A single sample is the source of the 26 T cell receptor beta chains below, sequenced in a study of blood T cell repertoires in COVID-19. The method was immunoSEQ multiplex PCR; TCRdb's version includes in-frame clones alone and lacks a portion of them. The sample records 140,000 to 150,000 clones, 70% to 90% being singletons. Sequencing used peripheral blood. Receptors were obtained from a man in his 60s with active or convalescent COVID-19.

The chain combines TRBV10-3 with TRBJ2-4, with 8 positions matching TRBD2. This CDR3 is built from 19 residues. The germline V gene encodes CDR1 ENHRY and CDR2 SYGVKD. V lost 6 bases and J lost 0; bases outside the gene matches: 16. The CDR3 DNA reads TGTGCCATCAGCGACCCAACGGGAGGGGGGGTACTAGCCAAAAACATTCAGTACTTC. Its protein product is CAISDPTGGGVLAKNIQYF.

J is TRBJ2-3 and V is TRBV2; TRBD2 matches 11 bases. Germline values: CDR1 SNHLY, CDR2 FYNNEI. The CDR3 totals 18 residues. V trimming: 5 bases; J trimming: 1 base; junction bases outside the gene matches: 11. The CDR3 DNA follows: TGTGCCAGCAGTCATACTATCAGGGGACTAGCGGGCACAGATACGCAGTATTTT. This codes for CASSHTIRGLAGTDTQYF. The variable domain in full, completed from reference TRBV2 and TRBJ2-3, reads EPEVTQTPSHQVTQMGQEVILRCVPISNHLYFYWYRQILGQKVEFLVSFYNNEISEKSEIFDDQFSVERPDGSNFTLKIRSTKLEDSAMYFCASSHTIRGLAGTDTQYFGPGTRLTVL.

In DNA form, the CDR3 reads TGTGCCAGCAGCCAATACGCAGGGGTTCCCGGGGAGCTGTTTTTT. Translated, it gives CASSQYAGVPGELFF. The chain joins TRBV14 to TRBJ2-2; tentatively, D is TRBD1 (6 bases). The CDR3 consists of 15 residues. Trimming pared 2 bases from V and 6 bases from J, leaving 13 bases between. Germline V gives CDR1 SGHDN, CDR2 FVKESK.

This clone appeared a single time. V is TRBV4-1 and J is TRBJ2-1; 8 bases match TRBD1. There are 13 residues in the CDR3. V lost 0 bases and J lost 11; bases outside the gene matches: 3. CDR1 MGHRA and CDR2 YSYEKL come from the germline V gene. The CDR3 sequence is CASSQDRTGKQFF. The CDR3 bases are TGCGCCAGCAGCCAAGATCGGACAGGGAAGCAGTTCTTC.

The CDR3 spells CATSDPILGTDQREGRYEQYF. The CDR3 DNA sequence: TGTGCCACCAGTGACCCCATTTTAGGGACAGATCAGCGGGAGGGCCGCTACGAGCAGTACTTC. This chain links TRBV24-1 with TRBJ2-7; 10 bases are a match to TRBD2. The CDR3 totals 21 residues. The V gene's germline CDR1 is KGHDR and CDR2 SFDVKD. J gave up 3 bases and V 4 bases, and 23 bases lay outside the gene matches.

CDR3 sequence: CASSLARGANYGYTF. The CDR3 coding sequence is TGTGCCAGCAGCTTAGCCAGGGGAGCTAACTATGGCTACACCTTC. This chain uses TRBV7-9 with TRBJ1-2; possibly TRBD1 for D (6 bases). Germline values: CDR1 SEHNR, CDR2 FQNEAQ (reference sequence). The CDR3 is made up of 15 amino acids. Trimming pared 0 bases from V and 0 bases from J, leaving 8 bases between. The variable domain in full, with the rest retrieved from reference TRBV7-9 and TRBJ1-2, is DTGVSQNPRHKITKRGQNVTFRCDPISEHNRLYWYRQTLGQGPEFLTYFQNEAQLEKSRLLSDRFSAERPKGSFSTLEIQRTEQGDSAMYLCASSLARGANYGYTFGSGTRLTVV.

The chain links TRBV5-1 to TRBJ1-2, with D tentatively TRBD1 (6 bases). Trimming left V 5 bases short and J 2 bases short, with 13 bases between. The germline V gene encodes CDR1 SGHRS and CDR2 YFSETQ. The CDR3 extends over 14 amino acids. CDR3 sequence: CASSIGQHNYGYTF. The CDR3 DNA sequence: TGCGCCAGCAGTATCGGACAGCACAACTATGGCTACACCTTC.

The chain is built from TRBV19 and TRBJ1-1, with TRBD1 identical over 10 bases. Per the germline V gene, CDR1 is LNHDA and CDR2 is SQIVND (reference sequence). The junction had 13 bases not matched to a gene; V was cut back by 3 bases and J by 3 bases. The CDR3 runs to 18 residues. DNA for the CDR3: TGTGCCAGTAGTATCCGGGACAGGGGAAGCCATGAGGACACTGAAGCTTTCTTT. It yields the protein CASSIRDRGSHEDTEAFF. Variable domain in full (rest from reference TRBV19 and TRBJ1-1): DGGITQSPKYLFRKEGQNVTLSCEQNLNHDAMYWYRQDPGQGLRLIYYSQIVNDFQKGDIAEGYSVSREKKESFPLTVTSAQKNPTAFYLCASSIRDRGSHEDTEAFFGQGTRLTVV.

J is TRBJ2-1 and V is TRBV24-1, with D perhaps matching TRBD2 (6 bases). The CDR3 has 18 residues. Trimming left V 3 bases short and J 0 bases short, with 17 bases between. Germline V CDR1 and CDR2: KGHDR, SFDVKD. CDR3 residues: CATSDPISSGPSYNEQFF. In nucleotides, the CDR3 is TGTGCCACCAGTGATCCCATCAGCAGCGGGCCCTCCTACAATGAGCAGTTCTTC.

The rearrangement joins TRBV7-9 to TRBJ1-1; D ambiguous. Germline values: CDR1 SEHNR, CDR2 FQNEAQ (reference sequence). Between the trimmed V and J ends, which lost 0 bases and 7 bases, there was a span of 15 bases. This CDR3 region has 15 residues. This chain's CDR3 is CASSLAWTSRVEAFF. CDR3 nucleotide sequence: TGTGCCAGCAGCTTAGCCTGGACTTCACGGGTTGAAGCTTTCTTT.

This clone was seen only a few times. The V gene is TRBV30, the J gene TRBJ1-5, with 9 bases fitting TRBD1. V lost 0 bases to trimming and J lost 6 bases; unmatched junction nucleotides: 6. The V gene's germline CDR1 is GTSNPN and CDR2 SVGIG (reference sequence). CDR3 size: 15 residues. The CDR3 nucleotides are TGTGCCTGGAGTGTAGGACAGGGGCTTAGTCAGCCCCAGCATTTT. Its translation: CAWSVGQGLSQPQHF.

The V gene is TRBV28, the J gene TRBJ1-2; 9 bases are a match to TRBD1. Germline assignment: CDR1 MDHEN and CDR2 SYDVKM. With V trimmed by 6 bases and J by 4 bases, 6 bases remained unmatched. CDR3 length equals 14 residues. Here the CDR3 reads CASSRRDRAYGYTF. CDR3 nucleotides: TGTGCCAGCAGCCGCCGGGACAGGGCCTATGGCTACACCTTC.

The chain couples TRBV6-5 to TRBJ2-3; D is uncertain. The CDR3 runs to 11 residues. V lost 6 bases and J 4 bases, leaving 5 bases between the germline ends. Germline V lookup: CDR1 MNHEY, CDR2 SVGAGI. As DNA, the CDR3 is TGTGCCAGCAGGTCCGCAGATACGCAGTATTTT. This encodes CASRSADTQYF.

V and J are TRBV18 and TRBJ2-6; D may be TRBD2 (6 bases). This CDR3 is built from 17 residues. The germline CDR1 and CDR2 sequences are KGHSH and LQKENI. Trimming shortened V by 2 bases and J by 0 bases, and 11 bases separated the two germline ends. CDR3 in DNA: TGTGCCAGCTCACCAAAAGCGGGCGGCTCTGGGGCCAACGTCCTGACTTTC. This encodes CASSPKAGGSGANVLTF.

The chain recombines TRBV29-1 with TRBJ2-7, with TRBD2 as a possible D gene (5 bases). This CDR3 has 13 residues. Trimming took off 6 bases at V and 1 base at J, with 13 bases between the two ends. The germline V gene has CDR1 SQVTM and CDR2 ANQGSEA. The CDR3 DNA reads TGCAGCGTGAACGGGGTCCATTCCTACGAGCAGTACTTC. Translated: CSVNGVHSYEQYF.

The chain's CDR3 is CSVDPGGRSQETQYF. CDR3 DNA: TGCAGCGTTGACCCCGGGGGGAGATCCCAAGAGACCCAGTACTTC. This chain joins TRBV29-1 and TRBJ2-5, with 7 bases identical to TRBD2. There are 15 residues in the CDR3. V lost 3 bases and J lost 1; bases outside the gene matches: 8. Per the germline V gene, CDR1 is SQVTM and CDR2 is ANQGSEA.

The chain links TRBV5-4 to TRBJ2-1; 9 positions agree with TRBD2. The germline V gene encodes CDR1 SGHNT and CDR2 YYREEE (reference sequence). Trimming removed 0 bases from V and 7 bases from J; junction bases left unmatched: 8. This CDR3 is 16 amino acids long. In DNA, the CDR3 is TGTGCCAGCAGCTTGGTATTACTAGCGGGTGAAAATGAGCAGTTCTTC. This translates into CASSLVLLAGENEQFF.

The J gene is TRBJ2-2, the V gene TRBV4-2; TRBD2 aligns across 14 bases. From germline, CDR1 is LGHNA and CDR2 YNFKEQ. The CDR3 contains 16 residues. V shed 1 base, J shed 7 bases, and the junction held 2 bases outside the gene matches. The chain's CDR3 is CASSQGLAGGGGELFF. CDR3 bases: TGTGCCAGCAGCCAAGGACTAGCGGGAGGGGGCGGGGAGCTGTTTTTT.

The chain joins TRBV11-3 to TRBJ1-1; maybe TRBD1 (5 bases). The CDR3 loop spans 13 amino acids. V was clipped by 4 bases and J by 6 bases, with 12 bases between them. The germline gives CDR1 SGHNT, CDR2 YENEEA. Written as DNA, the CDR3 is TGTGCCAGCAGCTCGCCCCCGGGGGCTGAAGCTTTCTTT. This codes for CASSSPPGAEAFF. Looking up the rest from reference TRBV11-3 and TRBJ1-1 gives the full variable domain: EAGVVQSPRYKIIEKKQPVAFWCNPISGHNTLYWYLQNLGQGPELLIRYENEEAVDDSQLPKDRFSAERLKGVDSTLKIQPAELGDSAVYLCASSSPPGAEAFFGQGTRLTVV.

The chain couples TRBV5-5 to TRBJ2-3; D is unclear. Germline V gene data show CDR1 as SGHKS and CDR2 as YYEKEE (reference sequence). The CDR3 contains 13 residues. Trimming cost V 0 bases and J 11 bases, with 13 bases left between them. CDR3 coding DNA: TGTGCCAGCAGCTTGGCCCACGGGTCCCAGCAGTATTTT. It is translated as CASSLAHGSQQYF.

The chain employs TRBV29-1 and TRBJ2-1; 13 bases match TRBD2. The CDR3 is 15 residues long. Germline lookup yields CDR1 SQVTM and CDR2 ANQGSEA. J gave up 7 bases and V 4 bases, and 7 bases lay outside the gene matches. The CDR3 DNA reads as TGCAGCGTTGGGTCGGTACTAGCGGGAGGGAATGAGCAGTTCTTC. This sequence encodes CSVGSVLAGGNEQFF.

The V call is TRBV5-4, the J call TRBJ2-3; D remains unclear. Germline V gene lookup returns CDR1 SGHNT and CDR2 YYREEE (reference sequence). Trimming took off 3 bases at V and 6 bases at J, with 14 bases between the two ends. This CDR3 comprises 14 residues. This chain's CDR3 is CASSSRTREDTQYF. The CDR3 DNA sequence: TGTGCCAGCAGCTCACGAACGAGAGAGGATACGCAGTATTTT.

CDR3 DNA: TGTGCCAGCAGCACCATTAGCGGGAGCCGTCCCTACGAGCAGTACTTC. This translates into CASSTISGSRPYEQYF. The rearrangement joins TRBV7-9 to TRBJ2-7, with TRBD2 identical over 9 bases. The CDR3 loop spans 16 amino acids. The trim removed 5 bases at V and 2 bases at J, leaving 10 bases unmatched. The V gene's germline CDR1 is SEHNR and CDR2 FQNEAQ (reference sequence).

This chain connects TRBV12-2 to TRBJ1-5. TRBV12-2 is flagged as a pseudogene. CDR3 size: 15 residues. In nucleotides, the CDR3 is TGTGCAAGTCGCTTAGTGACGGGGGGCAATCAGCCCCAGCATTTT. This sequence encodes CASRLVTGGNQPQHF.

This chain joins TRBV11-2 and TRBJ1-5, with 8 nucleotides matching TRBD1. CDR1 is SGHAT and CDR2 is FQNNGV in the germline V gene. The CDR3 totals 14 residues. With 4 bases clipped from V and 2 bases from J, the junction kept 1 base outside the gene matches. For the CDR3, the DNA is TGTGCCAGCAGCTCGACAGGGGGCAATCAGCCCCAGCATTTT. Protein sequence: CASSSTGGNQPQHF.

The CDR3 DNA follows: TGTGCCAGCAGTTCCCCCCCCGGGCGGGGCAATGAAAAACTGTTTTTT. It codes for CASSSPPGRGNEKLFF. The rearrangement uses TRBV28 and TRBJ1-4; tentative D call: TRBD1 (5 bases). The length of the CDR3 is 16 residues. The V gene lost 4 bases and the J gene lost 5 bases, with 17 bases spanning the gap. The germline gives CDR1 MDHEN, CDR2 SYDVKM.